This entry lists 27 T cell receptor beta chains sequenced from one sample in a study of blood T cells in healthy people across ages. Combining a sample-barcoded 5' primer with a J-beta primer mix, a second PCR ran for roughly 7 to 12 cycles. TCRdb ran MiXCR on the 5' RACE reads and lists one entry per CDR3 protein. The table includes about 970,000 distinct CDR3 sequences, 51% detected once. The sample comprised blood. These receptor sequences come from a woman aged 55-70 years in good health.

The chain uses TRBV7-9 and TRBJ2-7; the D gene could be TRBD1 or TRBD2 (5 bases each). This CDR3 is 14 amino acids long. V was pared by 6 bases and J by 0 bases, with 12 bases between. In germline, CDR1 is SEHNR, CDR2 FQNEAQ (reference sequence). The CDR3 region has the DNA TGTGCCAGCAGTAGGGACGGCGCCTCCTACGAGCAGTACTTC. It is translated as CASSRDGASYEQYF. The full variable domain, its missing parts supplied by reference TRBV7-9 and TRBJ2-7, is DTGVSQNPRHKITKRGQNVTFRCDPISEHNRLYWYRQTLGQGPEFLTYFQNEAQLEKSRLLSDRFSAERPKGSFSTLEIQRTEQGDSAMYLCASSRDGASYEQYFGPGTRLTVT.

The chain recombines TRBV12-3 or TRBV12-4 with TRBJ2-4; 8 bases are a match to TRBD1. The last part of the DNA fits TRBJ2-7 better; the J call may be wrong. CDR3 length equals 15 residues. The CDR3 reads CASASTGGNFDEQYF. CDR3 coding DNA: TGTGCCAGCGCCTCAACAGGGGGAAACTTCGACGAGCAGTACTTC.

This clonotype was found a few times. The chain has TRBV6-6 and TRBJ1-4; D unresolved. The CDR3 covers 16 residues. Trimming shortened V by 0 bases and J by 4 bases, and 12 bases separated the two germline ends. Germline V lookup: CDR1 MNHNY, CDR2 SVGAGI (reference sequence). Here the CDR3 DNA reads TGTGCCAGCAGTTACTCAGCCCCCGTAAATAATGAAAAACTGTTTTTT. Translated, it gives CASSYSAPVNNEKLFF.

The chain uses TRBV20-1 and TRBJ2-1; weak D call: TRBD1 (6 bases). CDR1 and CDR2 (germline): DFQATT, SNEGSKA (reference sequence). The CDR3 is 15 amino acids. The V end lost 3 bases, the J end lost 1 base, and 13 bases lay between the germline ends. The CDR3 sequence: CSASPRTASYNEQFF. DNA of the CDR3: TGCAGTGCTAGCCCCCGGACAGCTTCCTACAATGAGCAGTTCTTC.

This clonotype came up a few times. The gene calls are TRBV6-2 or TRBV6-3 and TRBJ2-6; 7 positions agree with TRBD2. V was clipped by 8 bases and J by 4 bases; unmatched bases: 2. Germline V gene sequence: CDR1 MNHEY, CDR2 SVGEGT. This CDR3 has 13 residues. The CDR3, as DNA: TGTGCCAGCGCGCGGGGGGGGGCCAACGTCCTGACTTTC. This codes for CASARGGANVLTF.

The chain links TRBV9 to TRBJ1-1; D uncertain. The CDR3 has 14 amino acids. Germline V CDR1 and CDR2: SGDLS, YYNGEE. Trimming removed 3 bases at V and 4 bases at J, with 13 bases between. The chain's CDR3 is CASSAQAGSTEAFF. In DNA form, the CDR3 reads TGTGCCAGCAGCGCCCAGGCGGGGAGCACTGAAGCTTTCTTT.

This clonotype was observed a few times. The CDR3 DNA reads as TGTGCCAGCTCACCTCAGGGGGGGACCTACGAGCAGTACTTC. This translates into CASSPQGGTYEQYF. The V and J genes are TRBV18 and TRBJ2-7; D may match TRBD1 or TRBD2 (7 bases each). CDR1 is KGHSH and CDR2 is LQKENI in the germline V gene. The CDR3 has 14 amino acids. Deletions cut 3 bases from V and 2 bases from J, with 11 bases between.

This clonotype was seen more than once but under ten times. V is TRBV28 and J is TRBJ2-7, with D perhaps matching TRBD1 (7 bases). V lost 4 bases, J lost 2 bases, and 15 bases lay in between. The germline V gene encodes CDR1 MDHEN and CDR2 SYDVKM. The CDR3 spans 15 residues. In nucleotides, the CDR3 is TGTGCCAGCAGTTCGCCAGGGGGGCTAGCCTACGAGCAGTACTTC. Amino acid sequence: CASSSPGGLAYEQYF.

This clonotype was seen more than once but under ten times. The rearrangement uses TRBV6-6 and TRBJ2-3; TRBD1 matches 7 bases. Germline V CDR1 and CDR2: MNHNY, SVGAGI (reference sequence). There are 13 residues in the CDR3. V dropped 6 bases and J dropped 4; count of bases not matched to a gene: 4. The CDR3 DNA sequence: TGTGCCAGCAGAGGGGGCGTCTCAGATACGCAGTATTTT. Residues: CASRGGVSDTQYF.

The rearrangement joins TRBV20-1 to TRBJ2-1, with 12 nucleotides matching TRBD2. Germline CDR1 is DFQATT and CDR2 is SNEGSKA (reference sequence). This CDR3 comprises 17 residues. The V gene end was trimmed by 2 bases and the J gene end by 4 bases; junction bases not matched to a gene: 9. CDR3 in DNA: TGCAGTGCTAGACTGAAAACCGGGACTAGCGGGTACAATGAGCAGTTCTTC. It encodes CSARLKTGTSGYNEQFF.

The chain couples TRBV28 to TRBJ2-7, with D hard to call. There are 15 residues in the CDR3. Germline values: CDR1 MDHEN, CDR2 SYDVKM. Trimming took off 3 bases at V and 6 bases at J, with 18 bases between the two ends. This CDR3 reads CASSFSFRGVGEQYF. CDR3 nucleotides: TGTGCCAGCAGTTTTTCGTTTCGAGGCGTGGGCGAGCAGTACTTC.

This clonotype came up a few times. This chain uses TRBV3-1 with TRBJ2-7, with D perhaps matching TRBD1 (5 bases). V dropped 2 bases and J dropped 2 bases, with 13 bases sitting between them. Germline V gives CDR1 LGHDT, CDR2 YNNKEL (reference sequence). The CDR3 is made up of 15 amino acids. The CDR3 DNA follows: TGTGCCAGCAGCCAAACCGCAACAGGAGCCTACGAGCAGTACTTC. It translates to CASSQTATGAYEQYF.

The chain has TRBV4-1 and TRBJ2-2, with unresolved D. CDR1 and CDR2 from the germline V gene are MGHRA and YSYEKL. The CDR3 extends over 13 amino acids. Trimming removed 8 bases at V and 2 bases at J, with 9 bases between. For the CDR3, the DNA is TGCGCCAGCGGCGGATTCAACACCGGGGAGCTGTTTTTT. This gives the protein CASGGFNTGELFF.

This clonotype was seen a handful of times. J is TRBJ2-7 and V is TRBV6-2 or TRBV6-3; 8 positions agree with TRBD1. The CDR3 runs 15 residues. CDR1 and CDR2 from the germline V gene are MNHEY and SVGEGT. The J segment lost 2 bases and the V segment lost 1 base, leaving 4 bases of the junction unmatched. CDR3 sequence (DNA): TGTGCCAGCAGTTACTGGCAGGGGGCCACCTACGAGCAGTACTTC. Its protein product is CASSYWQGATYEQYF.

The rearrangement joins TRBV12-3 or TRBV12-4 to TRBJ2-3; TRBD2 matches at 9 bases. CDR3 length equals 14 residues. Trimming at V came to 5 bases and at J to 4 bases, leaving 4 bases not matched to a gene. The CDR3 is CASSDRTSADTQYF. As DNA, the CDR3 is TGTGCCAGCAGTGATAGGACTAGCGCAGATACGCAGTATTTT.

V and J are TRBV12-3 or TRBV12-4 and TRBJ2-1, with 7 nucleotides matching TRBD2. The CDR3 is made up of 15 amino acids. Unmatched junction bases numbered 7, after V lost 5 bases and J lost 3 bases. The CDR3 here is CASSGRGFRYNEQFF. The CDR3 bases are TGTGCCAGCAGTGGGAGGGGTTTTCGCTACAATGAGCAGTTCTTC.

V gene TRBV6-2 or TRBV6-3 combines with J gene TRBJ1-5; D might be TRBD1 (6 bases). Per the germline V gene, CDR1 is MNHEY and CDR2 is SVGEGT. Trimming removed 4 bases at V and 7 bases at J, with 14 bases between. The CDR3 length is 14 residues. CDR3 loop: CASSSTGLGQPQHF. The CDR3 DNA reads TGTGCCAGCAGTTCAACAGGGTTGGGACAGCCCCAGCATTTT.

The chain combines TRBV7-9 with TRBJ1-5, with TRBD1 matching 10 bases. V shed 2 bases, J shed 4 bases, and the junction held 11 bases outside the gene matches. Per the germline V gene, CDR1 is SEHNR and CDR2 is FQNEAQ (reference sequence). CDR3 size: 18 residues. The CDR3 here is CASSLSRTGGMGNQPQHF. CDR3 sequence (DNA): TGTGCCAGCAGCTTAAGCAGGACAGGGGGGATGGGGAATCAGCCCCAGCATTTT.

This chain connects TRBV7-9 to TRBJ2-3, with D possibly called TRBD1 or TRBD2 (5 bases each). CDR3 length: 14 residues. The germline gives CDR1 SEHNR, CDR2 FQNEAQ (reference sequence). Trimming took 5 bases from V and 5 from J, leaving 14 bases between them. The CDR3 region has the DNA TGTGCCAGCAGCGCGCACGGGGCCCAAGATACGCAGTATTTT. Protein sequence: CASSAHGAQDTQYF. Combining the CDR3 with reference TRBV7-9 and TRBJ2-3 gives the whole variable domain DTGVSQNPRHKITKRGQNVTFRCDPISEHNRLYWYRQTLGQGPEFLTYFQNEAQLEKSRLLSDRFSAERPKGSFSTLEIQRTEQGDSAMYLCASSAHGAQDTQYFGPGTRLTVL.

There are many counts of this clonotype. V is TRBV18 and J is TRBJ2-7, with D unresolved. The germline CDR1 and CDR2 sequences are KGHSH and LQKENI. This CDR3 contains 15 residues. V dropped 3 bases and J dropped 0 bases, with 12 bases sitting between them. The CDR3 protein is CASSPRLADSYEQYF. The CDR3 nucleotides are TGTGCCAGCTCACCTCGTTTGGCGGACTCCTACGAGCAGTACTTC.

This chain links TRBV3-1 with TRBJ2-1; TRBD2 agrees at 9 bases. CDR3 length: 13 residues. Germline trimming cut 2 bases from V and 12 bases from J; bases unmatched to any gene: 5. Looked up from germline, CDR1 is LGHDT and CDR2 is YNNKEL (reference sequence). The CDR3, as DNA: TGTGCCAGCAGCCAACCTTCTAGCGGGGTGCAGTTCTTC. It codes for CASSQPSSGVQFF.

V usage is TRBV12-3 or TRBV12-4 and J usage is TRBJ2-1; 8 positions agree with TRBD2. The CDR3 covers 18 residues. V was clipped by 7 bases and J by 9 bases; unmatched bases: 23. CDR3 protein: CASTGWAHSGSPPGEQFF. Here the CDR3 DNA reads TGTGCCAGCACCGGCTGGGCCCACAGCGGGAGCCCCCCGGGTGAGCAGTTCTTC.

This clonotype came up once. The chain employs TRBV11-2 and TRBJ2-1; TRBD1 might be the D (5 bases). The CDR3 loop spans 16 amino acids. Trimming pared 5 bases from V and 1 base from J, leaving 15 bases between. CDR1 and CDR2 from the germline V gene are SGHAT and FQNNGV. The CDR3 region has the DNA TGTGCCAGCAGCAGAAGGGGCACCCGTTCCTACAATGAGCAGTTCTTC. This encodes CASSRRGTRSYNEQFF.

This chain uses TRBV6-1 with TRBJ2-4, with 9 bases aligning to TRBD1. Germline CDR1 and CDR2: MNHNS and SASEGT. V was pared by 7 bases and J by 8 bases, with 6 bases of the junction left unmatched. This CDR3 has 13 residues. The chain's CDR3 is CASTGTGRDIQYF. In nucleotides, the CDR3 is TGTGCCAGCACCGGGACAGGGAGAGACATTCAGTACTTC.

This chain connects TRBV4-1 to TRBJ2-3; D assignment may be TRBD1 or TRBD2 (5 bases each). The CDR3 extends over 16 amino acids. Germline V gene sequence: CDR1 MGHRA, CDR2 YSYEKL. The V and J ends lost 1 base and 4 bases respectively, with 15 bases between them. The CDR3 protein is CASSQVDTRAADTQYF. CDR3 bases: TGCGCCAGCAGCCAAGTGGACACTAGGGCGGCAGATACGCAGTATTTT.

This clonotype showed up just a few times. The gene calls are TRBV13 and TRBJ2-5, with 8 nucleotides matching TRBD2. CDR1 PRHDT and CDR2 FYEKMQ come from the germline V gene (reference sequence). This CDR3 contains 17 residues. Trimming at V came to 5 bases and at J to 2 bases, leaving 13 bases not matched to a gene. The CDR3 spells CASSLRGAGGPQETQYF. DNA of the CDR3: TGTGCCAGCAGCCTAAGGGGTGCGGGAGGCCCTCAAGAGACCCAGTACTTC.

J is TRBJ2-1 and V is TRBV4-3; 7 nucleotides align to TRBD1. CDR1 LGHNA and CDR2 YSLEER come from the germline V gene. Trimming removed 2 bases from V and 0 bases from J; junction bases left unmatched: 7. The CDR3 length is 17 residues. The DNA for the CDR3 is TGCGCCAGCAGCCAACAGCCCCAGGGGGTCTCCTACAATGAGCAGTTCTTC. Protein sequence: CASSQQPQGVSYNEQFF.